This T cell receptor (beta chain) was recovered during a study of OX40 agonist ivuxolimab in advanced cancers. Study details: Two cutaneous melanoma patients and one hepatocellular carcinoma patient, three in all, had partial responses.

On this clone itself: Its antigen remains unidentified.

Using immunoSEQ multiplex PCR, the repertoire was profiled, and TCRdb retains in-frame clones only, with some absent. The table lists about 76,000 clones, roughly 91% of them singletons. From germline, CDR1 is SGHRS and CDR2 YFSETQ. The J segment lost 3 bases and the V segment lost 5 bases, leaving 10 bases of the junction unmatched. The CDR3 runs 16 residues. Exclusion applied to patients with autoimmune disease history or systemic immunosuppression. Blood sampling was done at baseline, cycle 4 day 1, and cycle 7 day 1. Study-wide points: At 0.1 to 3.0 mg/kg and by week 6, clonal expansion occurred in CD4+ and CD8+ blood T cells.

The input for sequencing was CD4+ or CD8+ T cells sorted from blood, taken in a trial of the OX40 agonist ivuxolimab. The sequence came from an adult with an advanced solid tumor such as melanoma, head and neck, liver or kidney cancer. The chain uses TRBV5-1 and TRBJ2-4, with 8 bases matching TRBD1. The CDR3 spells CASRPFGQGFKNIQYF. CDR3 coding DNA: TGCGCCAGCAGACCCTTTGGACAGGGCTTCAAAAACATTCAGTACTTC.